What follows are 18 T cell receptor beta chains derived from one specimen sequenced in a study of control samples from healthy donors and cancer patients. Only in-frame clones appear in the TCRdb table, and some are missing; sequencing was by immunoSEQ multiplex PCR. The sample holds about 51,000 clones; 75% to 85% are singletons and the top ten take around 10%. Sequencing input: blood. The receptors were sampled from a man between 70 and 80 years old in good health.

This clone was detected only once. The chain couples TRBV28 to TRBJ1-5, with D possibly being TRBD1 (5 bases). With 6 bases removed from V and 1 base from J, the gap between germline ends came to 13 bases. The length of the CDR3 is 15 residues. Germline V lookup: CDR1 MDHEN, CDR2 SYDVKM. CDR3 amino acids: CASSLGTPSNQPQHF. The DNA of the CDR3 is TGTGCCAGCAGCCTTGGGACCCCCAGCAATCAGCCCCAGCATTTT.

V and J are TRBV5-4 and TRBJ2-7; D perhaps matches TRBD2 (5 bases). V was cut by 2 bases and J by 5 bases, with 11 bases left in between. There are 13 residues in the CDR3. Germline-derived CDR1 and CDR2 are SGHNT and YYREEE (reference sequence). CDR3 residues: CASSLTRGHEQYF. In DNA, the CDR3 is TGTGCCAGCAGCTTAACCCGGGGTCACGAGCAGTACTTC. The complete variable domain, with remaining parts taken from reference TRBV5-4 and TRBJ2-7, reads ETGVTQSPTHLIKTRGQQVTLRCSSQSGHNTVSWYQQALGQGPQFIFQYYREEENGRGNFPPRFSGLQFPNYSSELNVNALELDDSALYLCASSLTRGHEQYFGPGTRLTVT.

V gene TRBV5-6 combines with J gene TRBJ1-2; 9 bases fit TRBD1. J was trimmed by 4 bases and V by 3 bases; bases with no gene match: 7. This CDR3 region has 15 residues. Germline values: CDR1 SGHDT, CDR2 YYEEEE. This chain's CDR3 is CASSWGQGGVYGYTF. DNA for the CDR3: TGTGCCAGCAGCTGGGGACAGGGAGGGGTCTATGGCTACACCTTC.

The chain employs TRBV18 and TRBJ1-2; the D is unclear. The CDR3 contains 17 residues. The V gene's germline CDR1 is KGHSH and CDR2 LQKENI. The V and J ends lost 2 bases and 0 bases respectively, with 16 bases between them. CDR3 region: CASSPFSIGRSNYGYTF. In DNA form, the CDR3 reads TGTGCCAGCTCACCATTTAGTATTGGCAGATCTAACTATGGCTACACCTTC.

This chain uses TRBV30 with TRBJ1-2, with 7 bases lining up with TRBD1. The V segment lost 0 bases and the J segment 7 bases; nucleotides outside the gene matches: 11. This CDR3 is built from 15 residues. Germline V gives CDR1 GTSNPN, CDR2 SVGIG (reference sequence). In nucleotides, the CDR3 is TGTGCCTGGAGTGTCTGGGACAGACTCTCTCGTGGCTACACCTTC. As protein: CAWSVWDRLSRGYTF.

CDR3 region: CASSFSQGKQFF. The CDR3 DNA sequence: TGTGCCAGCAGTTTCAGCCAGGGAAAGCAGTTCTTC. The chain couples TRBV28 to TRBJ2-1; D might be TRBD1 (5 bases). Germline CDR1 MDHEN, CDR2 SYDVKM. V lost 3 bases and J 11 bases, leaving 11 bases between the germline ends. CDR3 size: 12 residues.

This chain joins TRBV3-1 (or the pseudogene TRBV3-2) and TRBJ1-3, with TRBD1 matching over 8 bases. With V trimmed by 0 bases and J by 8 bases, 9 bases remained unmatched. The CDR3 is made up of 16 amino acids. Per the germline V gene, CDR1 is LGHDT and CDR2 is YNNKEL (reference sequence). The CDR3: CASSQDTGGSPYTIYF. For the CDR3, the DNA is TGTGCCAGCAGCCAAGACACAGGGGGTTCTCCATACACCATATATTTT.

V is TRBV28 and J is TRBJ2-7; no reliable D call. This CDR3 has 17 amino acids. Germline values: CDR1 MDHEN, CDR2 SYDVKM. V gave up 2 bases and J gave up 0 bases, with 17 bases separating them. The CDR3 coding sequence is TGTGCCAGCAGTTTACCCCCCCTTCGACCGAACTCCTACGAGCAGTACTTC. The encoded protein is CASSLPPLRPNSYEQYF.

This clone was detected a few times. The rearrangement joins TRBV27 to TRBJ1-6; D gene ambiguous. Trimming took 0 bases from V and 8 from J, leaving 17 bases between them. The germline gives CDR1 MNHEY, CDR2 SMNVEV (reference sequence). CDR3 length: 17 amino acids. The CDR3 DNA reads as TGTGCCAGCAGTTTATCTCTTACGACTTCCCGGTATTCACCCCTCCACTTT. Amino acid sequence: CASSLSLTTSRYSPLHF.

CDR3 protein: CASSLPMQETQYF. The CDR3 nucleotides are TGCGCCAGCAGCCTGCCTATGCAAGAGACCCAGTACTTC. The rearrangement uses TRBV5-1 and TRBJ2-5; no reliable D call. The CDR3 contains 13 residues. Germline-derived CDR1 and CDR2 are SGHRS and YFSETQ. Trimming pared 4 bases from V and 2 bases from J, leaving 9 bases between.

The chain combines TRBV19 with TRBJ1-5; D remains unclear. V lost 2 bases and J lost 2, with 4 bases in between. Germline assignment: CDR1 LNHDA and CDR2 SQIVND (reference sequence). The CDR3 is 13 residues long. The CDR3 is CASSIMGNQPQHF. Written as DNA, the CDR3 is TGTGCCAGTAGTATAATGGGCAATCAGCCCCAGCATTTT. Combining the CDR3 with reference TRBV19 and TRBJ1-5 gives the whole variable domain DGGITQSPKYLFRKEGQNVTLSCEQNLNHDAMYWYRQDPGQGLRLIYYSQIVNDFQKGDIAEGYSVSREKKESFPLTVTSAQKNPTAFYLCASSIMGNQPQHFGDGTRLSIL.

The rearrangement uses TRBV6-5 and TRBJ1-1, with D tentatively TRBD1 (5 bases). The germline V gene encodes CDR1 MNHEY and CDR2 SVGAGI. V was clipped by 0 bases and J by 7 bases, with 15 bases between them. This CDR3 has 15 amino acids. The CDR3 spells CASSYSTRAGIEAFF. The CDR3 coding sequence is TGTGCCAGCAGTTACTCGACAAGGGCAGGGATTGAAGCTTTCTTT.

The rearrangement joins TRBV10-3 to TRBJ2-5; D gene uncertain. Deletions cut 4 bases from V and 1 base from J, with 10 bases between. The V gene's germline CDR1 is ENHRY and CDR2 SYGVKD. This CDR3 comprises 14 residues. DNA for the CDR3: TGTGCCATCAGTGGTTCGGCAGCCCAAGAGACCCAGTACTTC. Translated, it gives CAISGSAAQETQYF.

The chain couples TRBV11-3 to TRBJ2-2; tentatively, D is TRBD1 or TRBD2 (5 bases each). The germline V and J ends were trimmed by 1 base and 4 bases, with 10 bases remaining between them. The CDR3 covers 15 residues. Per germline, CDR1 SGHNT and CDR2 YENEEA. Here the CDR3 DNA reads TGTGCCAGCAGCTTAGTGGGGGAAGGCACCGGGGAGCTGTTTTTT. Translated: CASSLVGEGTGELFF.

This rearrangement joins TRBV19 to TRBJ1-2, with D possibly being TRBD1 (6 bases). Between the trimmed V and J ends, which lost 7 bases and 1 base, there was a span of 16 bases. CDR1 and CDR2 from the germline V gene are LNHDA and SQIVND (reference sequence). The CDR3 totals 15 residues. CDR3 nucleotide sequence: TGTGCCAGTAAGGGGGACATGAATATTAACTATGGCTACACCTTC. Encoded protein: CASKGDMNINYGYTF.

The chain uses TRBV27 and TRBJ2-1, with 8 bases identical to TRBD2. This CDR3 has 14 amino acids. V lost 4 bases, J lost 11 bases, and 10 bases stayed unmatched. Germline V gene data show CDR1 as MNHEY and CDR2 as SMNVEV (reference sequence). The CDR3 is CASSYAGTRSQQFF. The CDR3 DNA reads TGTGCCAGCAGTTACGCCGGGACTAGGAGCCAGCAGTTCTTC.

The chain couples TRBV28 to TRBJ2-6; possibly TRBD1 for D (6 bases). This CDR3 contains 15 residues. The V gene's germline CDR1 is MDHEN and CDR2 SYDVKM. V was clipped by 6 bases and J by 3 bases, with 12 bases between them. The chain's CDR3 is CASRLQGFGANVLTF. The CDR3 coding sequence is TGTGCCAGCAGACTACAGGGTTTTGGGGCCAACGTCCTGACTTTC. Full variable domain (missing parts from reference TRBV28 and TRBJ2-6): DVKVTQSSRYLVKRTGEKVFLECVQDMDHENMFWYRQDPGLGLRLIYFSYDVKMKEKGDIPEGYSVSREKKERFSLILESASTNQTSMYLCASRLQGFGANVLTFGAGSRLTVL.

The V and J genes are TRBV6-5 and TRBJ1-2; 8 bases match TRBD1. The CDR3 is made up of 15 amino acids. J gave up 8 bases and V 4 bases, and 12 bases lay outside the gene matches. The germline CDR1 and CDR2 sequences are MNHEY and SVGAGI. The CDR3 is CASSLHTGGMEGYTF. DNA of the CDR3: TGTGCCAGCAGTTTGCACACAGGGGGAATGGAGGGCTACACCTTC.